This is a list of T cell receptor beta chains from one sample in a study of blood T cells in healthy people across ages. TCRdb re-called the 5' RACE reads with MiXCR, one entry per CDR3 protein. This sample has fewer than 2,000,000 distinct CDR3 sequences, with roughly two fifths found just once. The sample comprised blood. The receptor source for this set is a human donor in good health. Both conserved end residues are part of each CDR3. Fields, in order: CDR3 length, V gene, CDR3 protein.

14 | TRBV12-3/TRBV12-4 | CASRVQGGDQPQHF
16 | TRBV20-1 | CSARDGVGGSYNEQFF
11 | TRBV7-8 | CATYPGKTQYF
14 | TRBV3-1 | CASSQGSRRNTIYF
16 | TRBV5-1 | CASSLGGGRDTYEQYF
15 | TRBV7-9 | CASSLPGGPTDTQYF
17 | TRBV7-3 | CASSLDSLSSAPGELFF
13 | TRBV20-1 | CSASRDSQDTQYF
13 | TRBV30 | CAWSQDHYNEQYF
15 | TRBV9 | CASSAAGQYNSPLHF
19 | TRBV7-3 | CASSQGFGRTVSGANVLTF
15 | TRBV4-1 | CASSQGPDRAYEQYF
16 | TRBV5-6 | CASSSDTYLAGTEAFF
12 | TRBV28 | CASSILEGEAFF
14 | TRBV20-1 | CSASLPSGANEQFF
15 | TRBV3-1 | CASSQARGGFHEQYF
14 | TRBV11-2 | CASSLHPAAWGYTF
11 | TRBV20-1 | CSAANLGPQHF
17 | TRBV19 | CASSIEFGTGGAHGYTF
13 | TRBV20-1 | CSARYWTMGEQFF
17 | TRBV24-1 | CAASDTALAGDRETQYF
16 | TRBV5-6 | CASSFRTGLANYGYTF
16 | TRBV7-9 | CASSSPGTGLVYEQYF
15 | TRBV5-1 | CASSRDSFSYNEQFF
13 | TRBV29-1 | CSVDLGLAETQYF
15 | TRBV20-1 | CSARESGTGTNEQYF
13 | TRBV18 | CASSRQFRETQYF
15 | TRBV7-2 | CASSRGTSLYNEQFF
15 | TRBV18 | CASSMWSSGGSEQFF
14 | TRBV18 | CASSNTGIADTQYF
12 | TRBV6-5 | CAQGIGNEKLFF
14 | TRBV7-9 | CAGQEGQNYYEQYF
15 | TRBV12-3/TRBV12-4 | CASSLVQGLYNEQFF
14 | TRBV6-2/TRBV6-3 | CASTSGSGGYEQYF
16 | TRBV7-2 | CASSLVDSIPFYEQYF
16 | TRBV20-1 | CSARDFSGGYQETQYF